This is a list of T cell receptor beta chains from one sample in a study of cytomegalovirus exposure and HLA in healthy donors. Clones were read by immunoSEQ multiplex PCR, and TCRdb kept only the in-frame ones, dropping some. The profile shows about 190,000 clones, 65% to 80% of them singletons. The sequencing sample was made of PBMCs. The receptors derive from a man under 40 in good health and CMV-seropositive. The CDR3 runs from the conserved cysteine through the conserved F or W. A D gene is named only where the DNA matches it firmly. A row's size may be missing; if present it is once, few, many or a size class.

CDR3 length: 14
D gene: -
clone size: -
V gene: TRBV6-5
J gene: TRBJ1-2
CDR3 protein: CASSYSGGIYGYTF
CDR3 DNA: TGTGCCAGCAGTTACTCAGGAGGGATCTATGGCTACACCTTC

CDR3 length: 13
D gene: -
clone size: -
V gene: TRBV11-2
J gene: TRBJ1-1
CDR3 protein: CASGYRRGTEAFF
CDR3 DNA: TGTGCCAGCGGATATCGACGAGGTACTGAAGCTTTCTTT

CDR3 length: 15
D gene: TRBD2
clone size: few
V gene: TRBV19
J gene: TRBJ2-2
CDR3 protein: CASLQTAGGAGELFF
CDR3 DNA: TGTGCCAGCCTTCAAACGGCGGGAGGGGCCGGGGAGCTGTTTTTT

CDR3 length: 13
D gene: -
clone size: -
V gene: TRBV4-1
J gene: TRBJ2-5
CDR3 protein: CASSQELGQTQYF
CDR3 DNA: TGCGCCAGCAGCCAAGAGCTTGGGCAGACCCAGTACTTC

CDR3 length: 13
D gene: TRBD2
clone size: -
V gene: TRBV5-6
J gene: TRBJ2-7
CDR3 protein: CASRGTTSYEQYF
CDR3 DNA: TGTGCCAGCCGAGGGACTACCTCCTACGAGCAGTACTTC

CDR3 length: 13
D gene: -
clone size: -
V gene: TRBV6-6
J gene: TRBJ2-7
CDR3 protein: CASSFAPGAEQYF
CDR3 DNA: TGTGCCAGCAGTTTCGCTCCAGGGGCCGAGCAGTACTTC

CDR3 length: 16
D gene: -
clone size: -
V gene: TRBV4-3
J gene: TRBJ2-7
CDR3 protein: CASSQDQAKIPYEQYF
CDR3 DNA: TGCGCCAGCAGCCAAGATCAGGCAAAAATCCCTTACGAGCAGTACTTC

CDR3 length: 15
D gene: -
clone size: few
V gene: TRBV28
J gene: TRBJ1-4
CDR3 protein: CASSLETATNEKLFF
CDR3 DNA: TGTGCCAGCAGTTTAGAGACAGCAACTAATGAAAAACTGTTTTTT

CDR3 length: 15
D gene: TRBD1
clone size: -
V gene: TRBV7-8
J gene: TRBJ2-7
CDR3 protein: CASSLSRDRGVEQYF
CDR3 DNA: TGTGCCAGCAGCCTGAGCCGGGACAGGGGAGTCGAGCAGTACTTC

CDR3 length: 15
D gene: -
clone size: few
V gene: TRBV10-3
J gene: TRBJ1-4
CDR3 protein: CAISERDLGMEKLFF
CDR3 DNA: TGTGCCATCAGTGAGAGAGATCTAGGTATGGAAAAACTGTTTTTT

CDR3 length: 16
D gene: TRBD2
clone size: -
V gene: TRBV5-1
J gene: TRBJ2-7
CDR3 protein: CASSLSAGGPSYEQYF
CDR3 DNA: TGCGCCAGCAGCCTTTCAGCGGGAGGGCCCTCCTACGAGCAGTACTTC

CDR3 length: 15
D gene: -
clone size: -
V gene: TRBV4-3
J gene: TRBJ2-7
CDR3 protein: CASSQGGTGLYEQYF
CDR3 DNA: TGCGCCAGCAGCCAAGGTGGCACGGGTCTCTACGAGCAGTACTTC

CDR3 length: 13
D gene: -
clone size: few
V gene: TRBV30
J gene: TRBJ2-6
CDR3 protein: CAWMSSGANVLTF
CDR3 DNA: TGTGCCTGGATGAGCTCTGGGGCCAACGTCCTGACTTTC

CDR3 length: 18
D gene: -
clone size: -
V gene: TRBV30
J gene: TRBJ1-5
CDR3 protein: CAWSARETGGWLNQPQHF
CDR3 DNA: TGTGCCTGGAGTGCCCGGGAGACCGGGGGATGGCTCAATCAGCCCCAGCATTTT

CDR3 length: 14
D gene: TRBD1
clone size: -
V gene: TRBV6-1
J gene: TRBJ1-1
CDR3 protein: CASSVSTGATEAFF
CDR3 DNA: TGTGCTAGCAGTGTTAGCACAGGGGCCACTGAAGCTTTCTTT

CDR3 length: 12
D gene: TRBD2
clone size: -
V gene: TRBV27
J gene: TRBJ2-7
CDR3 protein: CASTTSVGEQYF
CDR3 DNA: TGTGCCAGCACGACTAGCGTCGGCGAGCAGTACTTC

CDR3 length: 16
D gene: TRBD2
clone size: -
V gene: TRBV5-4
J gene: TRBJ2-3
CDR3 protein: CASSFYLAGSTDTQYF
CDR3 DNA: TGTGCCAGCAGCTTTTATTTAGCGGGGAGCACAGATACGCAGTATTTT

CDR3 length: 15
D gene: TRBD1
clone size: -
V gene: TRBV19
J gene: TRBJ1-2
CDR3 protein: CASSISPAGGVGYTF
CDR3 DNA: TGTGCTAGTAGTATAAGTCCTGCAGGGGGCGTCGGCTACACCTTC

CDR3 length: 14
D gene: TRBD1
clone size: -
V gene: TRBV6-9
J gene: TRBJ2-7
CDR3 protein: CASIERDRGNEQYF
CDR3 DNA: TGTGCCAGCATAGAAAGGGACAGGGGCAACGAGCAGTACTTC

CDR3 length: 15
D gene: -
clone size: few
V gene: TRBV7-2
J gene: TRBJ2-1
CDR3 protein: CASSLLNREGNEQFF
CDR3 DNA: TGTGCCAGCAGCTTGCTGAACAGGGAGGGCAATGAGCAGTTCTTC

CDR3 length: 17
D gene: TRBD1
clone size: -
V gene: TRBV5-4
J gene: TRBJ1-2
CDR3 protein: CASRRAQGASTNYGYTF
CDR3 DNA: TGTGCCAGCAGGAGGGCACAGGGGGCAAGTACTAACTATGGCTACACCTTC

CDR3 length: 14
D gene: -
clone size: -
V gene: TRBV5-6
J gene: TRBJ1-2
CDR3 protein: CASRSGGGPGGYTF
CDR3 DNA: TGTGCCAGCAGATCCGGGGGGGGGCCAGGTGGCTACACCTTC

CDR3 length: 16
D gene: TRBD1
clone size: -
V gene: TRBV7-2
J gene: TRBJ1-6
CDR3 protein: CASSLERGTGSSPLHF
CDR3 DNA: TGTGCCAGCAGCTTAGAGCGAGGGACAGGGTCATCACCCCTCCACTTT

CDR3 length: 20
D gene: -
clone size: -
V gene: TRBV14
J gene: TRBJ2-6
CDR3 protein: CASSQIRGAALNSGANVLTF
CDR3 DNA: TGTGCCAGCAGCCAAATCCGAGGAGCCGCCCTCAACTCTGGGGCCAACGTCCTGACTTTC

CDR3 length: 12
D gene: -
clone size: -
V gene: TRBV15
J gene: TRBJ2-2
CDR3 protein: CATTGDTGELFF
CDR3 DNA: TGTGCCACCACGGGAGACACCGGGGAGCTGTTTTTT

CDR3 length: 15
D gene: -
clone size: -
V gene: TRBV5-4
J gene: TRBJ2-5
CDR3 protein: CASSLHGFLEETQYF
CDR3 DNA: TGTGCCAGCAGCTTGCACGGGTTCCTTGAAGAGACCCAGTACTTC

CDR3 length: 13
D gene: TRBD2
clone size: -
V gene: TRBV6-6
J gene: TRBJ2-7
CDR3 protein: CASHPGTSNEQYF
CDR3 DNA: TGTGCCAGCCACCCCGGGACTAGCAACGAGCAGTACTTC

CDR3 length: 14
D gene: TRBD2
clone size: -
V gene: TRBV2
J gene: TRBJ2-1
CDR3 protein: CASRGSGGHNEQFF
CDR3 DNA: TGTGCCAGCAGGGGTAGCGGGGGACACAATGAGCAGTTCTTC

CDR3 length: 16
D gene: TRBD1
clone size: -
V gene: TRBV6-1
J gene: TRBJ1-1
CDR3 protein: CASSDYTGGGNTEAFF
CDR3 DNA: TGTGCCAGCAGTGATTATACAGGGGGGGGTAACACTGAAGCTTTCTTT

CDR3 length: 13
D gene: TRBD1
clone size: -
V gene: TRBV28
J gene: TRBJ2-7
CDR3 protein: CASSTGGTYEQYF
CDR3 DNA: TGTGCCAGCAGTACAGGGGGGACCTACGAGCAGTACTTC

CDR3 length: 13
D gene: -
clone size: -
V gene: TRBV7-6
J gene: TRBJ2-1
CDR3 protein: CASSLERVGEQFF
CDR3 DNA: TGTGCCAGCAGCTTAGAGCGGGTCGGGGAGCAGTTCTTC

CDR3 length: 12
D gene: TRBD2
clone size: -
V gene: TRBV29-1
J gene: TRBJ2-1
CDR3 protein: CSARLAAAEQFF
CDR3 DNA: TGCAGCGCCCGACTAGCTGCCGCTGAGCAGTTCTTC

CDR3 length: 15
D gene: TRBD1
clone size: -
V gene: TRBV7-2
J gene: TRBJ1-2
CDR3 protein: CASSSSGGDGYGYTF
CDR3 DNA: TGTGCCAGCAGCTCCTCAGGGGGCGATGGCTATGGCTACACCTTC

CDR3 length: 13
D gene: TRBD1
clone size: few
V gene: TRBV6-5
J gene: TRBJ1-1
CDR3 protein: CASSNDRGREAFF
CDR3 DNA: TGTGCCAGCAGTAACGACAGGGGGCGTGAAGCTTTCTTT

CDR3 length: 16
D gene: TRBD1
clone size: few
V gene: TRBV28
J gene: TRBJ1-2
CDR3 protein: CASSIDGTAVNYGYTF
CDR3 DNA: TGTGCCAGCAGTATCGACGGGACAGCCGTTAACTATGGCTACACCTTC

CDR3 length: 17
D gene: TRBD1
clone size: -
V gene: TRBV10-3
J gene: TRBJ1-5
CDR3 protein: CATKRRAGTDSNQPQHF
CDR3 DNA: TGTGCCACCAAAAGGAGGGCCGGGACAGACTCCAATCAGCCCCAGCATTTT

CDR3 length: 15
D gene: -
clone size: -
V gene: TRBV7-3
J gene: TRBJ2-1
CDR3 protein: CASSLRGSSRDEQFF
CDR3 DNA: TGTGCCAGCAGCTTAAGGGGCTCAAGTCGGGATGAGCAGTTCTTC

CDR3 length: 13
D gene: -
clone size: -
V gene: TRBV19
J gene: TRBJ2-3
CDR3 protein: CASSPRRGDTQYF
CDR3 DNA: TGTGCCAGTAGTCCCCGGAGAGGGGATACGCAGTATTTT

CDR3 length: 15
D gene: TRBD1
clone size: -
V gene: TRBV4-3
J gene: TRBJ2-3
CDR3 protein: CASSRGQGPADTQYF
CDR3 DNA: TGCGCCAGCAGCCGGGGACAGGGCCCGGCGGATACGCAGTATTTT

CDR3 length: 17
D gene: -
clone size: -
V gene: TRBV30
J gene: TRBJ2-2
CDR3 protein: CAWKRQGPWGGTGELFF
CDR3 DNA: TGTGCCTGGAAGAGGCAGGGCCCCTGGGGTGGCACCGGGGAGCTGTTTTTT

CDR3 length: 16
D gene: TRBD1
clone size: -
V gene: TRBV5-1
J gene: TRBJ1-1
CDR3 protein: CASSPRVQGARTEAFF
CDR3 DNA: TGCGCCAGCAGCCCTAGGGTCCAGGGGGCGCGCACTGAAGCTTTCTTT

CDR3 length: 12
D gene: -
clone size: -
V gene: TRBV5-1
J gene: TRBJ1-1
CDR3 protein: CASTGEGTEAFF
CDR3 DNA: TGCGCCAGCACAGGGGAGGGGACTGAAGCTTTCTTT

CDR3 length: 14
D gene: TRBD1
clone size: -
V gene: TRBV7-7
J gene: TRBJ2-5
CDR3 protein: CASSPDRAKGTQYF
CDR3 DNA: TGTGCTAGCAGCCCCGACAGGGCCAAGGGGACCCAGTACTTC

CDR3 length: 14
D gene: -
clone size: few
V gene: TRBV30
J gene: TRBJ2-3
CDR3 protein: CAWSPPGVTDTQYF
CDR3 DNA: TGTGCCTGGAGCCCCCCGGGGGTCACAGATACGCAGTATTTT

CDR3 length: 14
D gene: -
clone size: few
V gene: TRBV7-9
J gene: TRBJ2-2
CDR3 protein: CASSLDLNTGELFF
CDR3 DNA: TGTGCCAGCAGCTTAGACTTAAACACCGGGGAGCTGTTTTTT

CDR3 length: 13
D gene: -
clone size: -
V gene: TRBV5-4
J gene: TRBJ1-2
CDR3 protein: CASSLDRNYGYTF
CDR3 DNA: TGTGCCAGCAGCTTGGACAGGAACTATGGCTACACCTTC

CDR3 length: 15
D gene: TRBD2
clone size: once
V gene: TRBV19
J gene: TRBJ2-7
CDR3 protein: CASSSLAGGSYEQYF
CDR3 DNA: TGTGCCAGTAGTTCATTAGCGGGGGGAAGCTACGAGCAGTACTTC

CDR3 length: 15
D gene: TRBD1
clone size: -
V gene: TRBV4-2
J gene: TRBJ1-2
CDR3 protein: CASSRLGGTGRGYTF
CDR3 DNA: TGTGCCAGCAGCCGACTGGGGGGGACAGGACGTGGCTACACCTTC

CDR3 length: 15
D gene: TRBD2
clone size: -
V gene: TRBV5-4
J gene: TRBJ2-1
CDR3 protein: CASSLSGTRGNEQFF
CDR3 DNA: TGTGCCAGCAGCTTGTCTGGGACTAGGGGGAATGAGCAGTTCTTC

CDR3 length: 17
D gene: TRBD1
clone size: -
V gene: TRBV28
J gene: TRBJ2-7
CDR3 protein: CASSPGTGMLGSYEQYF
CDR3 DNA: TGTGCCAGCAGCCCCGGGACAGGGATGCTGGGCTCCTACGAGCAGTACTTC

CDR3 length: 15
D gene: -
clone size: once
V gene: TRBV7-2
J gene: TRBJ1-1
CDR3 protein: CASSLGVGKGTEAFF
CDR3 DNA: TGTGCCAGCAGCTTAGGTGTGGGGAAGGGGACTGAAGCTTTCTTT

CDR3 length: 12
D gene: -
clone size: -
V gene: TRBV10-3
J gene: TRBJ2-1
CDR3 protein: CAIRGLYNEQFF
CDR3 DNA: TGTGCCATCAGGGGGCTTTACAATGAGCAGTTCTTC

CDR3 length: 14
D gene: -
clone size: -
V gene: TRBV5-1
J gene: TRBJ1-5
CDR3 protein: CASSLGGSNQPQHF
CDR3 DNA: TGCGCCAGCAGCTTAGGGGGAAGCAATCAGCCCCAGCATTTT

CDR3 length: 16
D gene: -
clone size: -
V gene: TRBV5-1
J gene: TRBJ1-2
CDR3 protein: CASSLGGTGAHYGYTF
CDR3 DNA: TGCGCCAGCAGCTTGGGTGGGACTGGGGCTCACTATGGCTACACCTTC